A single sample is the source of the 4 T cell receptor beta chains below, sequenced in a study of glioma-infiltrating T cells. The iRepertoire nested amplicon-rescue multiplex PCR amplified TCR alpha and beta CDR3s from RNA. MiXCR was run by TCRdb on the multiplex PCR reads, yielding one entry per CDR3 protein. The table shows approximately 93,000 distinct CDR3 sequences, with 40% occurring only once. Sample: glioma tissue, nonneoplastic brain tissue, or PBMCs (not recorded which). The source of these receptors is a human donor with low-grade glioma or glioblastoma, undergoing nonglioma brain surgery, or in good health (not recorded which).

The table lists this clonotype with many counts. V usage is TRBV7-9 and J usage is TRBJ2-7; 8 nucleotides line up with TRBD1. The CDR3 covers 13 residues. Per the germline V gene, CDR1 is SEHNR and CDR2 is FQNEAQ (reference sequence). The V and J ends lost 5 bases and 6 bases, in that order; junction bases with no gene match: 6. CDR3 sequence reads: CASSTRTGSEQYF. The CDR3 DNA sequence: TGTGCCAGCAGCACAAGGACAGGGAGCGAGCAGTACTTC.

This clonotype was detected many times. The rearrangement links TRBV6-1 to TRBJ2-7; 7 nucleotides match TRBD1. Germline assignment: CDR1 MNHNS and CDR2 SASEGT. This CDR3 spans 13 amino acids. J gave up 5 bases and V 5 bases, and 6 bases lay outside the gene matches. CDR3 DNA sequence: TGTGCCAGCAGTTCGGGGACAGTAAACGAGCAGTACTTC. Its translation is CASSSGTVNEQYF.

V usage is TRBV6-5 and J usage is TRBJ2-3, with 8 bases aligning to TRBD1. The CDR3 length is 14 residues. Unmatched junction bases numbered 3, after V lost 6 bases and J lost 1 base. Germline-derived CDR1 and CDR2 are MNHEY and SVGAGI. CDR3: CASRTGAGTDTQYF. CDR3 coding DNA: TGTGCCAGCAGGACAGGGGCGGGCACAGATACGCAGTATTTT.

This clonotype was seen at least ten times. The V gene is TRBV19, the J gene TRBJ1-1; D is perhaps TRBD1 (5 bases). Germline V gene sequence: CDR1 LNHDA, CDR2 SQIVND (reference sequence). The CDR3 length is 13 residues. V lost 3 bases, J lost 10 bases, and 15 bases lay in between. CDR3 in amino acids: CASSIPGLGGAFF. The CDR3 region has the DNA TGTGCCAGTAGTATCCCAGGGCTAGGTGGAGCTTTCTTT.